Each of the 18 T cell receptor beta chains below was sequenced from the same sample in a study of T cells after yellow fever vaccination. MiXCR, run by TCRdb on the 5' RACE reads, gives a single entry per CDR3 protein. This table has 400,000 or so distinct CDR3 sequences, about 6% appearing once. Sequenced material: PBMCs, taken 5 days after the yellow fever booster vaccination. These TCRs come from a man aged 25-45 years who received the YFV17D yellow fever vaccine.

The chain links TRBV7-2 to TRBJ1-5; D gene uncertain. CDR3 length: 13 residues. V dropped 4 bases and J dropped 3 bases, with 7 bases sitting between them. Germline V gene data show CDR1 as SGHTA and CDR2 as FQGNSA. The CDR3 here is CASSYEVNQPQHF. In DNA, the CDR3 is TGTGCCAGCAGCTACGAGGTCAATCAGCCCCAGCATTTT.

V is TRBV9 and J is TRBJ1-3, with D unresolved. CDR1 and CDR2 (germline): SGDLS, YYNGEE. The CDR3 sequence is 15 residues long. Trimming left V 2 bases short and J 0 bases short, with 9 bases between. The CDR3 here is CASSVGWASGNTIYF. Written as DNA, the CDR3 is TGTGCCAGCAGCGTCGGTTGGGCCTCTGGAAACACCATATATTTT.

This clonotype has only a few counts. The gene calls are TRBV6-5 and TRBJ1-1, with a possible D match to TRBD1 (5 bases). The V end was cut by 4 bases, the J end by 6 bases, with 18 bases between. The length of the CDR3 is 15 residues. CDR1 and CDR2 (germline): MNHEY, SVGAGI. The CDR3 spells CASSFLSPRGAEAFF. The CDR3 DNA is TGTGCCAGCAGTTTCCTTTCCCCTCGGGGCGCTGAAGCTTTCTTT.

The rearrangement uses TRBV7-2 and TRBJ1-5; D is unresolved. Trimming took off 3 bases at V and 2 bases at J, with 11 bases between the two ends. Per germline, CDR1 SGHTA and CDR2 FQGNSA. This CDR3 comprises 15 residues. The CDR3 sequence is CASSFSRVGNQPQHF. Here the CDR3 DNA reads TGTGCCAGCAGCTTTTCACGGGTAGGCAATCAGCCCCAGCATTTT.

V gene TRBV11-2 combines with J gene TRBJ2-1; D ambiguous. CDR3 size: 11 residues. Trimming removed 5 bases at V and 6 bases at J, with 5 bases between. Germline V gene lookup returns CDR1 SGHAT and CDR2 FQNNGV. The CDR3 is CASSGSNEQFF. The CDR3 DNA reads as TGTGCCAGCAGCGGTAGCAATGAGCAGTTCTTC.

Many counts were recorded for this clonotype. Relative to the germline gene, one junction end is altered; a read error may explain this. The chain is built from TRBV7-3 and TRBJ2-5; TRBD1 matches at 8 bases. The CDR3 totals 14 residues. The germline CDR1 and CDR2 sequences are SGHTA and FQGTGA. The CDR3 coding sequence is TGCGCCAGCAGCCTAGGGACAGGCCAAGAGACCCAGTACTTC. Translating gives CASSLGTGQETQYF.

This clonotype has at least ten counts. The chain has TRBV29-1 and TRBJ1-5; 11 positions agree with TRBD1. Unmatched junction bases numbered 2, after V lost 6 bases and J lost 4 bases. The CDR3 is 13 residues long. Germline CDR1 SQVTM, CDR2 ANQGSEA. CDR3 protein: CSVGQGGNQPQHF. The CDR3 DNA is TGCAGCGTGGGACAGGGGGGGAATCAGCCCCAGCATTTT.

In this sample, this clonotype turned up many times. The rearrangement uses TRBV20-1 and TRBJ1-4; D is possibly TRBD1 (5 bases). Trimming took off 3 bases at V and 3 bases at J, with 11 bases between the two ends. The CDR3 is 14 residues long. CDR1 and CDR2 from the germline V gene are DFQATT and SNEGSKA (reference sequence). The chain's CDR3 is CSASDGGANEKLFF. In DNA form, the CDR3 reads TGCAGTGCTAGTGACGGGGGAGCTAATGAAAAACTGTTTTTT.

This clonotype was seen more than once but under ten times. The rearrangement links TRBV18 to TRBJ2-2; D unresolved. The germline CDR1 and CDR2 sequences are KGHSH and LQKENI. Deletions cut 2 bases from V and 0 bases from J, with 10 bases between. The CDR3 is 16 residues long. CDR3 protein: CASSPMPGANTGELFF. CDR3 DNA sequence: TGTGCCAGCTCACCAATGCCGGGTGCGAACACCGGGGAGCTGTTTTTT.

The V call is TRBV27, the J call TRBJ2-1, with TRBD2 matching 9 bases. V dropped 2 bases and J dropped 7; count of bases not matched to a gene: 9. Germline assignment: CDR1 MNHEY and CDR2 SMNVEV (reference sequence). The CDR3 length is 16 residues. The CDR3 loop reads CASSLPTKGLANEQFF. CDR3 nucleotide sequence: TGTGCCAGCAGTTTACCTACAAAAGGACTAGCGAATGAGCAGTTCTTC.

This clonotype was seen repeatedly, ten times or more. Written as DNA, the CDR3 is TGTGCCAGCAGCTCATCTAACCCGGGACAGGGGAACGAGCAGTACTTC. Protein product: CASSSSNPGQGNEQYF. J is TRBJ2-7 and V is TRBV7-9; TRBD1 agrees at 10 bases. The germline V gene encodes CDR1 SEHNR and CDR2 FQNEAQ (reference sequence). The ends lost 4 bases at V and 5 bases at J; junction bases unmatched: 11. This CDR3 region has 16 residues.

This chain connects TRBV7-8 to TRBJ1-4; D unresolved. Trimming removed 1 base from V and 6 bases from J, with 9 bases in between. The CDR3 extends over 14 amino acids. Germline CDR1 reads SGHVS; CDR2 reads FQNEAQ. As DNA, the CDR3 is TGTGCCAGCAGCTTAGAACAGTTACATGAAAAACTGTTTTTT. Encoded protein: CASSLEQLHEKLFF. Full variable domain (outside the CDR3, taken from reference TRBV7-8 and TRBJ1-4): GAGVSQSPRYKVAKRGQDVALRCDPISGHVSLFWYQQALGQGPEFLTYFQNEAQLDKSGLPSDRFFAERPEGSVSTLKIQRTQQEDSAVYLCASSLEQLHEKLFFGSGTQLSVL.

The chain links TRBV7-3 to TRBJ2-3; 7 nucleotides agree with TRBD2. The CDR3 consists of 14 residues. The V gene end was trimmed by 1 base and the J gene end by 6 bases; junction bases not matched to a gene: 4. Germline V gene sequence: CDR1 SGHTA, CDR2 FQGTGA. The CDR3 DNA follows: TGTGCCAGCAGCTTAAGCGGGAGTGGGGATACGCAGTATTTT. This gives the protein CASSLSGSGDTQYF. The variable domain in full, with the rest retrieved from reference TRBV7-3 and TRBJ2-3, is GAGVSQTPSNKVTEKGKYVELRCDPISGHTALYWYRQSLGQGPEFLIYFQGTGAADDSGLPNDRFFAVRPEGSVSTLKIQRTERGDSAVYLCASSLSGSGDTQYFGPGTRLTVL.

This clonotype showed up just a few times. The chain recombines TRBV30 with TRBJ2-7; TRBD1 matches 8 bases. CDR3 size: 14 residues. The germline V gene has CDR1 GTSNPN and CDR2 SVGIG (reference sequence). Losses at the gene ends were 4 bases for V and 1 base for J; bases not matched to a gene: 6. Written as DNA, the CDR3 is TGTGCCTGGATGCGCTGGGACAGGTCCTACGAGCAGTACTTC. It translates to CAWMRWDRSYEQYF.

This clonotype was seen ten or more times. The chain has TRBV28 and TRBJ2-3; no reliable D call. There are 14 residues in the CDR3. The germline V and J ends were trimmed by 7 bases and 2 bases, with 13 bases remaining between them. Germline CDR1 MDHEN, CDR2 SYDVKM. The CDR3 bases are TGTGCCAGCACCACCCCGCAGTTCACAGATACGCAGTATTTT. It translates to CASTTPQFTDTQYF.

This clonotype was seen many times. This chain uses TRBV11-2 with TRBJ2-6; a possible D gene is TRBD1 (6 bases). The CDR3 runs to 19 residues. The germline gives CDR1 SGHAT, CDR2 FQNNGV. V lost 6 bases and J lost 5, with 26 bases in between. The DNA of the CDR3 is TGTGCCAGCAGTAGGTCTGGGGACACTCGAAACCCCTGGGCCAACGTCCTGACTTTC. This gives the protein CASSRSGDTRNPWANVLTF.

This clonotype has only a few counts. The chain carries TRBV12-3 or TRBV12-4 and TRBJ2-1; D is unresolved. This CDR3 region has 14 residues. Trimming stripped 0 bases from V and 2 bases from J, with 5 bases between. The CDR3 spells CASSLAETYNEQFF. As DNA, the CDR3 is TGTGCCAGCAGTTTAGCGGAAACCTACAATGAGCAGTTCTTC.

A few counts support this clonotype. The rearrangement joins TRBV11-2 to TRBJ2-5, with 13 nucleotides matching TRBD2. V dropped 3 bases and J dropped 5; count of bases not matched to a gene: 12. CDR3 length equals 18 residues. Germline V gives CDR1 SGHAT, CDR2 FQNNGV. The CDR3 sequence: CASSFLTSGRKDKETQYF. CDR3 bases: TGTGCCAGCAGCTTCTTGACTAGCGGGAGGAAAGACAAGGAGACCCAGTACTTC.